In its sample, the clone carrying this T cell receptor (beta chain) was seen a few times. The antigen remains unidentified. The data are from a study of CD8+ T cells in alopecia areata. Study in general: Treatment ran 6 to 18 months, with 6 months of follow-up afterward. Study-wide findings and caveats: Sequenced scalp T cells also include alphabeta T cells resident in normal skin.

The germline V gene encodes CDR1 MNHNS and CDR2 SASEGT. This CDR3 is built from 12 residues. With 4 bases removed from V and 6 bases from J, the gap between germline ends came to 4 bases. Extraction of RNA preceded its reverse transcription into cDNA, which served as the sequencing template. Sequenced by immunoSEQ multiplex PCR; TCRdb stores in-frame clones only, minus some. The sample has around 250,000 clones; roughly two thirds are singletons. Specimen: CD4+ T cells sorted from blood, collected at week 0. The chain joins TRBV6-1 to TRBJ2-6, with D unclear. The clonotype originates from a human donor with alopecia areata. CDR3 sequence (DNA): TGTGCCAGCAGTGGAGTGGCCAACGTCCTGACTTTC. It translates to CASSGVANVLTF.